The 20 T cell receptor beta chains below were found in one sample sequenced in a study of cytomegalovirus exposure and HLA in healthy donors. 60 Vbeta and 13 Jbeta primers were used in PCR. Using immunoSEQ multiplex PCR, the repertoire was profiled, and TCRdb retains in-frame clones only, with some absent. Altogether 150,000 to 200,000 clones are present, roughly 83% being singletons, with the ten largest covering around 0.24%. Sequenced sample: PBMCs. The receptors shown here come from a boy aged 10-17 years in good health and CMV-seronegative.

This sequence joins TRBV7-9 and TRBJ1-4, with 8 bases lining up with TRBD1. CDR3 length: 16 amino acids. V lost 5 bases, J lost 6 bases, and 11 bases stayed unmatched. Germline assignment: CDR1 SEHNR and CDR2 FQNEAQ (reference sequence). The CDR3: CASSPRGGQGYEKLFF. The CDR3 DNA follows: TGTGCCAGCAGCCCGCGCGGCGGACAGGGATATGAAAAACTGTTTTTT.

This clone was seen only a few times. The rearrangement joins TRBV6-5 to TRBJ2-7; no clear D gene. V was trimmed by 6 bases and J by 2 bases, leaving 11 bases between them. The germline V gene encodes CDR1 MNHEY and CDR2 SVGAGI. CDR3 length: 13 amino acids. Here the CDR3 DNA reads TGTGCCAGCAGCCGTAGTCGAACCTACGAGCAGTACTTC. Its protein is CASSRSRTYEQYF.

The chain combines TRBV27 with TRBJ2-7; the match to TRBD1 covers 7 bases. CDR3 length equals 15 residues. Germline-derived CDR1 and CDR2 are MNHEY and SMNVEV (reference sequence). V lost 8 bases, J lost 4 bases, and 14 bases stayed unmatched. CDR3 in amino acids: CASSSRRGRGYEQYF. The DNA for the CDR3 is TGTGCCAGCTCCTCCCGTCGGGGCAGGGGGTACGAGCAGTACTTC.

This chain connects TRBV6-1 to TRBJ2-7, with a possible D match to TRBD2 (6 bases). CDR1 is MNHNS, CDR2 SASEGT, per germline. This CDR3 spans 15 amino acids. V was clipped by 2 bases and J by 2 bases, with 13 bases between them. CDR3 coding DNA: TGTGCCAGCAGTGAAAGTGGAGGGGAACCCTACGAGCAGTACTTC. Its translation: CASSESGGEPYEQYF.

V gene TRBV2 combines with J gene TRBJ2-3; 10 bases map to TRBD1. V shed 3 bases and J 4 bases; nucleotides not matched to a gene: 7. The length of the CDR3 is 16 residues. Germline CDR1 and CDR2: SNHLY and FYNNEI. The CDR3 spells CASSEGQGPLADTQYF. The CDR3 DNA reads TGTGCCAGCAGTGAGGGACAGGGGCCATTGGCAGATACGCAGTATTTT.

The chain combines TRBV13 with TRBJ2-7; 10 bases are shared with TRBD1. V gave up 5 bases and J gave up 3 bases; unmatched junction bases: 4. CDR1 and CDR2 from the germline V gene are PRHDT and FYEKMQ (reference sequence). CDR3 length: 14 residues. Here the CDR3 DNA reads TGTGCCAGCAGCACCAGGACAGGGGGCTACGAGCAGTACTTC. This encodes CASSTRTGGYEQYF.

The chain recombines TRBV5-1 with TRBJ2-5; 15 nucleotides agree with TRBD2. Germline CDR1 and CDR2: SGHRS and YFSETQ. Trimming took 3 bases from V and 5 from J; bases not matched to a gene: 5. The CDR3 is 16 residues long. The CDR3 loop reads CASSSGLAGGQETQYF. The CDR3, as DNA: TGCGCCAGCAGCTCAGGACTAGCGGGGGGGCAGGAGACCCAGTACTTC.

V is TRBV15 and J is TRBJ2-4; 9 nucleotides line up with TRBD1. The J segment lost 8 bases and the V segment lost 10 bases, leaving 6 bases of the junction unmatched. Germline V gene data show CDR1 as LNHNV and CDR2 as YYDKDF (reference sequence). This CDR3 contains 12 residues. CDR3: CASTRDRDIQYF. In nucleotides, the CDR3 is TGTGCCAGTACCCGGGACAGGGACATTCAGTACTTC. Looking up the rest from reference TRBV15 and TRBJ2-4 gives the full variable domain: DAMVIQNPRYQVTQFGKPVTLSCSQTLNHNVMYWYQQKSSQAPKLLFHYYDKDFNNEADTPDNFQSRRPNTSFCFLDIRSPGLGDTAMYLCASTRDRDIQYFGAGTRLSVL.

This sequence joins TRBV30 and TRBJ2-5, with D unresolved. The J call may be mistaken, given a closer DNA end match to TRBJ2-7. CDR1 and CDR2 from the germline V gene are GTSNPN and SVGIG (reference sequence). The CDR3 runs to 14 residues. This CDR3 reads CAWTDGRLHYEQYF. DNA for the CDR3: TGTGCCTGGACCGACGGCCGTCTCCACTACGAGCAGTACTTC.

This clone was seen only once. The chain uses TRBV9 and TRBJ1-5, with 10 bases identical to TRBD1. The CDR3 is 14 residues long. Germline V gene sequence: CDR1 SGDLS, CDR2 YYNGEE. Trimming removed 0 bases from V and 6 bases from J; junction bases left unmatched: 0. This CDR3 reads CASSVGTGGQPQHF. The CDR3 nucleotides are TGTGCCAGCAGCGTAGGGACAGGGGGTCAGCCCCAGCATTTT.

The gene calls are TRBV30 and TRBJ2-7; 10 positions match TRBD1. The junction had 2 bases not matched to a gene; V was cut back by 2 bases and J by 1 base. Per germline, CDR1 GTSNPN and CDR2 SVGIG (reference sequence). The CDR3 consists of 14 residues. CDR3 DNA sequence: TGTGCCTGGAGTTGGACAGGGGGTTCCTACGAGCAGTACTTC. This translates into CAWSWTGGSYEQYF. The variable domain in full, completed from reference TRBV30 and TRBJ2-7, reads SQTIHQWPATLVQPVGSPLSLECTVEGTSNPNLYWYRQAAGRGLQLLFYSVGIGQISSEVPQNLSASRPQDRQFILSSKKLLLSDSGFYLCAWSWTGGSYEQYFGPGTRLTVT.

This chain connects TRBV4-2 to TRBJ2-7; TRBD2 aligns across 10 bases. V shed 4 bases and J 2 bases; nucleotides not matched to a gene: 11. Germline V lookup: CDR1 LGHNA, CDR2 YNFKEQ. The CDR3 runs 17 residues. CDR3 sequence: CASSPGLAGVGAYEQYF. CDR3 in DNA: TGTGCCAGCAGCCCCGGCCTAGCGGGAGTCGGGGCCTACGAGCAGTACTTC.

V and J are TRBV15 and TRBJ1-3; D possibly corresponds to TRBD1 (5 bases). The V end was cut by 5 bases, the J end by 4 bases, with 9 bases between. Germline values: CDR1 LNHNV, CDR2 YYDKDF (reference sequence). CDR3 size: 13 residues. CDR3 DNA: TGTGCCACCAGCCGCAGGGAAGGAAACACCATATATTTT. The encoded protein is CATSRREGNTIYF.

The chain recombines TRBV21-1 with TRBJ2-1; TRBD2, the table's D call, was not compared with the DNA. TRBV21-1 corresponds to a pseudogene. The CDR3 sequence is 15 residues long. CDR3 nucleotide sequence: TGTGCCAGCAGCAAAGAGCCTAGCGGGGTCAATGAGCAGTTCTTC. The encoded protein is CASSKEPSGVNEQFF.

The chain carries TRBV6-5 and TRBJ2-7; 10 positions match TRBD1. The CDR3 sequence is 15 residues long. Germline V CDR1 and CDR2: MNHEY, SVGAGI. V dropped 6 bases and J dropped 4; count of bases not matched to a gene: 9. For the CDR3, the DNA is TGTGCCAGCAGGCGGGGGACAGGGGTACGGTACGAGCAGTACTTC. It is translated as CASRRGTGVRYEQYF.

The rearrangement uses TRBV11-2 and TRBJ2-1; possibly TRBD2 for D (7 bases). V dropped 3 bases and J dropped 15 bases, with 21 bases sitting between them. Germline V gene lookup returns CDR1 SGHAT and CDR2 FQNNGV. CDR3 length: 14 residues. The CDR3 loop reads CASSFIRGGGLGFF. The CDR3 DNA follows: TGTGCCAGCAGCTTTATACGAGGGGGGGGGCTCGGGTTCTTC.

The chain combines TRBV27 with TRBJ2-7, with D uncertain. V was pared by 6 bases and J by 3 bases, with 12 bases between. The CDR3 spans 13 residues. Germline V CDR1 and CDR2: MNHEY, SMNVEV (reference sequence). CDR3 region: CASSPTANYEQYF. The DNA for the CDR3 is TGTGCCAGCAGCCCCACAGCCAACTACGAGCAGTACTTC.

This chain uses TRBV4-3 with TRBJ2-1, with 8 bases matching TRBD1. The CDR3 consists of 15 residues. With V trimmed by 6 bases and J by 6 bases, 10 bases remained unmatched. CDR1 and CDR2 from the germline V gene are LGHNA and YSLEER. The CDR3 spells CASSPKRTGFNEQFF. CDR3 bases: TGCGCCAGCAGTCCGAAAAGGACAGGGTTCAATGAGCAGTTCTTC.

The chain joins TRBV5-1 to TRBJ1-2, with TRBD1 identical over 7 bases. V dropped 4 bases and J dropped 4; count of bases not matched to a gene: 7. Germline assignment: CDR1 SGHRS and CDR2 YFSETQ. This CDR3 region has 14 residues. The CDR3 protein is CASSRGTAVYGYTF. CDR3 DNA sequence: TGCGCCAGCAGCCGAGGGACAGCGGTCTATGGCTACACCTTC.

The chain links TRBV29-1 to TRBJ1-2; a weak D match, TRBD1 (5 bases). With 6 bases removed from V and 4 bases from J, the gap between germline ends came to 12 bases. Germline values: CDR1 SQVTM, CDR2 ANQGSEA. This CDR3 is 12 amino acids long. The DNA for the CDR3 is TGCAGCGTCGAAACGGACACCTATGGCTACACCTTC. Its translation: CSVETDTYGYTF.